This T cell receptor (beta chain) was obtained from a study of blood T cell repertoires in COVID-19. Overall study: From the United States, Italy and Spain came samples of acute and convalescent COVID-19.

TCRdb's copy holds only in-frame clones and misses some; the assay was immunoSEQ multiplex PCR. Of 250,000 to 300,000 clones listed, approximately 88% were seen once; the top ten hold about 0.94%. Germline CDR1 reads DFQATT; CDR2 reads SNEGSKA (reference sequence). Trimming took off 3 bases at V and 5 bases at J, with 14 bases between the two ends. The CDR3 is 14 amino acids. This sequence originates from a woman in her thirties or forties who had recovered from COVID-19. The chain employs TRBV20-1 and TRBJ2-1, with D possibly matching TRBD2 (5 bases). Sequenced sample: peripheral blood. CDR3 residues: CSASRTGFDNEQFF. CDR3 coding DNA: TGCAGTGCTAGTCGGACGGGGTTCGACAATGAGCAGTTCTTC.